These 4 T cell receptor beta chains originate from one sample sequenced in a study of blood T cell repertoires in COVID-19. TCRdb's table, derived via immunoSEQ multiplex PCR, lists solely in-frame clones and lacks some. The sample lists roughly 250,000 clones; about 88% were seen once. The sample was peripheral blood. The receptors were sampled from a woman between 40 and 50 years old who had recovered from COVID-19.

On this clone: Other DNA sequences within the sample encode an identical CDR3. The CDR3 DNA reads TGCGCCAGCAGCCAAGATCGGGGCACCGGGGAGCTGTTTTTT. Translating gives CASSQDRGTGELFF. The chain recombines TRBV4-3 with TRBJ2-2, with a possible D match to TRBD2 (5 bases). CDR1 and CDR2 (germline): LGHNA, YSLEER. This CDR3 is built from 14 residues. Deletions cut 0 bases from V and 4 bases from J, with 6 bases between.

The table lists this clone with a count of one. This chain links TRBV27 with TRBJ1-4, with D possibly TRBD1 on 5 matching bases. The CDR3 totals 14 residues. V was cut by 5 bases and J by 5 bases, with 12 bases left in between. CDR1 is MNHEY and CDR2 is SMNVEV in the germline V gene (reference sequence). CDR3 DNA: TGTGCCAGCAGTGGGGCAGCTCGAAATGAAAAACTGTTTTTT. This translates into CASSGAARNEKLFF.

Details on this clone: One junction end does not reproduce the germline sequence, and a read error may be involved. The chain couples TRBV25-1 to TRBJ1-1; 10 bases agree with TRBD1. Germline CDR1 is MGHDK and CDR2 is SYGVNS. The CDR3 totals 14 residues. The CDR3 DNA is TGTGCCAGCAGTCGTCCCGGGACAGGGGCACCTCTGGACTTT. This gives the protein CASSRPGTGAPLDF.

J is TRBJ2-7 and V is TRBV5-4, with D maybe TRBD1 (5 bases). The germline CDR1 and CDR2 sequences are SGHNT and YYREEE (reference sequence). The CDR3 loop spans 15 amino acids. Between the trimmed V and J ends, which lost 1 base and 3 bases, there was a span of 14 bases. CDR3 in amino acids: CASSLLGQSGYEQYF. CDR3 sequence (DNA): TGTGCCAGCAGCTTGTTGGGGCAGTCAGGCTACGAGCAGTACTTC. The whole variable domain, filled in from reference TRBV5-4 and TRBJ2-7, reads ETGVTQSPTHLIKTRGQQVTLRCSSQSGHNTVSWYQQALGQGPQFIFQYYREEENGRGNFPPRFSGLQFPNYSSELNVNALELDDSALYLCASSLLGQSGYEQYFGPGTRLTVT.